The rows below give T cell receptor beta chains drawn from one sample of a study of blood T cells in healthy people across ages. TCRdb re-called the 5' RACE reads through MiXCR, storing one row per CDR3 protein. This sample carries 800,000 or so distinct CDR3 sequences, 46% of them seen once, and the ten largest clones take about a sixth. The sample taken for sequencing was blood. All receptors come from a man older than 75 in good health. Each CDR3 is given with its conserved first and last residue. D genes are given only for firm matches. Size values are once, few and many counts, or a class for expanded clones, and some rows have none.

d_call clone_size v_call cdr3_aa
TRBD1 once TRBV20-1 CSARPSDRATPGIKNIQYF
NA many TRBV5-5 CASSPTGRGETQYF
NA NA TRBV6-5 CASSYSTDVTDTQYF
TRBD1 few TRBV30 CAWSTRTGEYYEQYF
NA few TRBV29-1 CSVEEAGPSTDTQYF
TRBD1 NA TRBV6-6 CASSQGTDTGELFF
NA NA TRBV2 CASREEVGSSYNEQFF
NA NA TRBV12-3/TRBV12-4 CASSLGTAIGYTF
NA few TRBV4-3 CASSQDHQVGYNEQFF
NA NA TRBV11-3 CASSLVTSPSGANVLTF
TRBD1 many TRBV4-2 CASSQATGGPGYTF
NA few TRBV3-1 CASSQEIGNYEQYF
NA many TRBV24-1 CATSDLGSSYNEQFF
TRBD2 NA TRBV7-2 CACSSLGLAGEQFF
TRBD2 NA TRBV2 CASHPLAGSYEQYF
TRBD2 few TRBV29-1 CSVDAGGYEQYF
TRBD1 many TRBV12-3/TRBV12-4 CASSSRGETQYF
NA NA TRBV25-1 CASSQLGGGISTDTQYF
NA few TRBV7-3 CASSLQAHNSPLHF
TRBD1 few TRBV10-3 CAISEDRAHTQYF
NA NA TRBV6-6 CASCGGGAGDTQYF
NA once TRBV12-5 CASGPIGPGQETQYF
TRBD2 NA TRBV9 CASGREGSTDTQYF
TRBD2 few TRBV20-1 CSARDAAGILDTQYF
NA NA TRBV3-1 CASSQDFLGGYTF
TRBD2 NA TRBV7-2 CASSLATGLEYYEQFF
NA NA TRBV29-1 CSVEVLRWGAGELFF
TRBD1 NA TRBV7-2 CASSAWTGEEKLFF
TRBD1 NA TRBV7-9 CASSSYDRDTEAFF
NA NA TRBV7-9 CASRPRDKDSPLHF
TRBD2 NA TRBV6-1 CASSRTPMTSGRLTYNEQFF
TRBD2 NA TRBV29-1 CSVEDATSGGEYGQYF
TRBD1 NA TRBV7-6 CASSPHRGSNEKLFF
NA NA TRBV24-1 CATSVEQGNTGELFF
TRBD2 few TRBV9 CASSVDSAGGSLSTDTQYF
TRBD2 NA TRBV24-1 CATSDSGGGRHNEQYF
NA NA TRBV3-1 CASSQERGARNYGYTF
NA NA TRBV11-2 CASSFAVGFRQETQYF
NA few TRBV9 CASSVLEARNEQFF
TRBD1 once TRBV15 CATSRGDRGPDTQYF
TRBD2 many TRBV7-2 CASSLTLAGGTDTQYF
NA NA TRBV18 CASSPLGSTVTQYF
NA NA TRBV20-1 CSAPPREFTDTQYF
NA NA TRBV6-5 CASLAGLGGTQYF
NA NA TRBV7-2 CASSFQRDNGTFSSYEQYF
TRBD2 many TRBV29-1 CSVEASGAYNEQFF
TRBD2 many TRBV5-1 CASSLTSGINNEQFF
NA once TRBV20-1 CSAPRRVGNSPLHF
NA NA TRBV28 CASWAWGSTEAFF
TRBD1 NA TRBV7-2 CASSADRDGGYTF
TRBD1 NA TRBV5-1 CASSLGTGRPNEQYF
NA few TRBV24-1 CATSVRENEQFF
TRBD1 NA TRBV6-6 CASSYGGQGFNQPQHF
TRBD2 NA TRBV30 CAWSPTHREGLKQYF